The 6 T cell receptor beta chains listed next were all sequenced from one sample in a study of blood T cell repertoires in COVID-19. Produced via immunoSEQ multiplex PCR; TCRdb's table is partial and in-frame only. The sample lists 200,000 to 250,000 clones, under 90% occurring once. The material sequenced was peripheral blood. These receptors originate from a man aged 60-69 years who had recovered from COVID-19.

The chain recombines TRBV5-1 with TRBJ2-1, with 8 nucleotides matching TRBD1. The junction had 4 bases not matched to a gene; V was cut back by 7 bases and J by 4 bases. The CDR3 length is 13 residues. Germline CDR1 reads SGHRS; CDR2 reads YFSETQ. CDR3 sequence: CASRQGIYNEQFF. In DNA form, the CDR3 reads TGCGCCAGCCGACAGGGGATATACAATGAGCAGTTCTTC.

V is TRBV12-5 and J is TRBJ1-2; no reliable D call. The germline V gene encodes CDR1 LGHNT and CDR2 FRNRAP. The CDR3 length is 13 residues. V shed 0 bases and J shed 7 bases, with 9 bases lying between them. DNA of the CDR3: TGTGCTAGTGGTTTGGTACCGCCAGTTGGCTACACCTTC. Residues: CASGLVPPVGYTF.

The chain is built from TRBV15 and TRBJ2-1; possible D gene TRBD1, 6 bases. The germline gives CDR1 LNHNV, CDR2 YYDKDF (reference sequence). Trimming left V 4 bases short and J 1 base short, with 11 bases between. The CDR3 consists of 15 residues. The CDR3 nucleotides read TGTGCCACCAGCAAGGACAGATCTTCCTACAATGAGCAGTTCTTC. It translates to CATSKDRSSYNEQFF.

The chain uses TRBV4-2 and TRBJ1-5; D possibly corresponds to TRBD1 (6 bases). Looked up from germline, CDR1 is LGHNA and CDR2 is YNFKEQ. CDR3 length: 16 amino acids. With 0 bases removed from V and 7 bases from J, the gap between germline ends came to 16 bases. DNA for the CDR3: TGTGCCAGCAGCCAAGAAACAGGGAGTAAGAACCAGCCCCAGCATTTT. This codes for CASSQETGSKNQPQHF.

The chain links TRBV19 to TRBJ1-5; D might be TRBD1 (6 bases). Germline-derived CDR1 and CDR2 are LNHDA and SQIVND (reference sequence). V was shortened by 7 bases and J by 2 bases, with 15 bases between the two germline ends. The CDR3 extends over 15 amino acids. CDR3 in amino acids: CASTPVGGRNQPQHF. Here the CDR3 DNA reads TGTGCCAGTACTCCCGTCGGGGGGCGCAATCAGCCCCAGCATTTT.

Details on this clone: Other DNA sequences in the same sample also yield this CDR3. The gene calls are TRBV3-1 (or the pseudogene TRBV3-2) and TRBJ2-4, with no clear D. CDR3 size: 13 residues. Trimming cost V 4 bases and J 0 bases, with 4 bases left between them. The germline V gene encodes CDR1 LGHDT and CDR2 YNNKEL (reference sequence). The CDR3 region has the DNA TGTGCCAGCAGCCTCCTAGCCAAAAACATTCAGTACTTC. Its translation: CASSLLAKNIQYF.